Presented here are 20 T cell receptor beta chains from one specimen sequenced in a study of T cell changes during pregnancy in multiple sclerosis. Profiling relied on immunoSEQ multiplex PCR, and the TCRdb table lists in-frame clones only, not all of them. The sample lists roughly 41,000 clones; less than 95% were seen once. The material sequenced was peripheral blood, taken in the third trimester of pregnancy. These receptors were collected from a female donor with multiple sclerosis, enrolled in a pregnancy study.

The V gene is TRBV6-6, the J gene TRBJ1-1; 8 nucleotides agree with TRBD1. The CDR3 loop spans 15 amino acids. Germline assignment: CDR1 MNHNY and CDR2 SVGAGI (reference sequence). J lost 3 bases, V lost 6 bases, and 9 bases had no gene match. The CDR3 DNA reads TGTGCCAGCAGCACCGGACAGGGCTTAGACACTGAAGCTTTCTTT. Its translation: CASSTGQGLDTEAFF.

V and J are TRBV6-1 and TRBJ1-2; TRBD1 aligns across 7 bases. Germline lookup yields CDR1 MNHNS and CDR2 SASEGT. V shed 7 bases, J shed 5 bases, and the junction held 4 bases outside the gene matches. The length of the CDR3 is 12 residues. The CDR3 reads CASTQTGYGYTF. The CDR3 bases are TGTGCCAGCACCCAGACAGGGTATGGCTACACCTTC.

The V gene is TRBV29-1, the J gene TRBJ2-7; 9 bases agree with TRBD1. The CDR3 length is 13 residues. After removal of 5 bases from V and 4 bases from J, the junction contained 6 bases not matched to a gene. The germline V gene encodes CDR1 SQVTM and CDR2 ANQGSEA. The CDR3 nucleotides are TGCAGCGTTCATCCGGGACAGGGTTACGAGCAGTACTTC. Translating it yields CSVHPGQGYEQYF.

The rearrangement links TRBV27 to TRBJ2-1, with D maybe TRBD2 (6 bases). Germline V gives CDR1 MNHEY, CDR2 SMNVEV (reference sequence). The CDR3 contains 18 residues. V was pared by 7 bases and J by 3 bases, with 25 bases between. The CDR3 DNA sequence: TGTGCCAGCATCAGTTTAAGGTCAATTAGCGGCTTCTACAATGAGCAGTTCTTC. Translating gives CASISLRSISGFYNEQFF.

CDR3 loop: CASSLTRQIILEQYF. The CDR3 DNA follows: TGTGCCAGCAGTTTAACGCGACAGATAATCCTCGAGCAGTACTTC. The chain carries TRBV27 and TRBJ2-7; D possibly corresponds to TRBD1 (5 bases). V shed 2 bases and J shed 6 bases, with 17 bases lying between them. Germline V CDR1 and CDR2: MNHEY, SMNVEV (reference sequence). This CDR3 has 15 amino acids.

The CDR3 DNA follows: TGTGCCAGCAGTTGGGACAGTAATTCACCCCTCCACTTT. Translation: CASSWDSNSPLHF. This chain uses TRBV27 with TRBJ1-6; 7 nucleotides line up with TRBD1. V lost 4 bases and J lost 6; bases outside the gene matches: 0. Germline loops: CDR1 MNHEY, CDR2 SMNVEV (reference sequence). The CDR3 is made up of 13 amino acids.

The gene calls are TRBV27 and TRBJ2-1; 7 bases are a match to TRBD2. The V and J ends lost 4 bases and 2 bases, in that order; junction bases with no gene match: 11. The germline CDR1 and CDR2 sequences are MNHEY and SMNVEV (reference sequence). CDR3 size: 17 residues. The CDR3 nucleotides read TGTGCCAGCAGTTCAAGATCTAGCGGTTCGACCTACAATGAGCAGTTCTTC. It yields the protein CASSSRSSGSTYNEQFF.

The rearrangement links TRBV6-5 to TRBJ1-2, with D unclear. This CDR3 region has 15 residues. V gave up 0 bases and J gave up 0 bases, with 8 bases separating them. Germline CDR1 reads MNHEY; CDR2 reads SVGAGI. CDR3 nucleotides: TGTGCCAGCAGTTACTCGAGGAGCCCTAACTATGGCTACACCTTC. Its translation: CASSYSRSPNYGYTF.

The chain couples TRBV5-1 to TRBJ2-5; TRBD1 matches at 10 bases. The germline V gene has CDR1 SGHRS and CDR2 YFSETQ. V trimming: 8 bases; J trimming: 3 bases; junction bases outside the gene matches: 7. The CDR3 runs 14 residues. CDR3 nucleotide sequence: TGCGCCAGTGGGTTTGGGACAGGGGAAGAGACCCAGTACTTC. Its protein product is CASGFGTGEETQYF. The whole variable domain, filled in from reference TRBV5-1 and TRBJ2-5, reads KAGVTQTPRYLIKTRGQQVTLSCSPISGHRSVSWYQQTPGQGLQFLFEYFSETQRNKGNFPGRFSGRQFSNSRSEMNVSTLELGDSALYLCASGFGTGEETQYFGPGTRLLVL.

V usage is TRBV10-3 and J usage is TRBJ1-1, with D possibly TRBD1 on 6 matching bases. CDR3 length: 15 residues. The V gene's germline CDR1 is ENHRY and CDR2 SYGVKD. V lost 2 bases, J lost 4 bases, and 14 bases lay in between. CDR3 in amino acids: CAISETQRGGTEAFF. In nucleotides, the CDR3 is TGTGCCATCAGTGAGACCCAAAGGGGGGGCACTGAAGCTTTCTTT.

CDR3 in amino acids: CASSMPGMNTEAFF. In nucleotides, the CDR3 is TGTGCCAGTAGTATGCCGGGGATGAACACTGAAGCTTTCTTT. The chain combines TRBV19 with TRBJ1-1; D remains unclear. Trimming shortened V by 3 bases and J by 0 bases, and 8 bases separated the two germline ends. Germline V lookup: CDR1 LNHDA, CDR2 SQIVND (reference sequence). There are 14 residues in the CDR3.

This clone was seen only once. The genes are TRBV5-1 and TRBJ2-7, with 11 positions matching TRBD2. J was trimmed by 2 bases and V by 3 bases; bases with no gene match: 4. Per the germline V gene, CDR1 is SGHRS and CDR2 is YFSETQ. The CDR3 length is 15 residues. CDR3 loop: CASSSGLAVTYEQYF. The CDR3 bases are TGCGCCAGCAGCTCGGGACTAGCGGTGACCTACGAGCAGTACTTC.

The rearrangement joins TRBV27 to TRBJ1-5, with a weak D call TRBD1 (5 bases). CDR1 and CDR2 from the germline V gene are MNHEY and SMNVEV (reference sequence). The CDR3 has 14 residues. V was pared by 2 bases and J by 4 bases, with 9 bases between. This chain's CDR3 is CASSLGRQNQPQHF. The CDR3 DNA sequence: TGTGCCAGCAGTTTAGGGCGACAGAATCAGCCCCAGCATTTT.

The chain joins TRBV7-6 to TRBJ1-1; D call uncertain. V lost 4 bases and J 1 base, leaving 10 bases between the germline ends. Germline values: CDR1 SGHVS, CDR2 FNYEAQ. The CDR3 covers 14 residues. The CDR3 sequence: CASSSRKPNTEAFF. The CDR3 DNA follows: TGTGCCAGCAGCTCCAGGAAACCGAACACTGAAGCTTTCTTT.

This clone was counted a single time. The chain joins TRBV7-3 to TRBJ1-2; 7 bases match TRBD1. Trimming took 9 bases from V and 0 from J; bases not matched to a gene: 4. CDR3 length: 13 residues. Germline CDR1 and CDR2: SGHTA and FQGTGA. CDR3 protein: CARRQGTNYGYTF. The CDR3 DNA is TGTGCCAGGAGACAGGGCACTAACTATGGCTACACCTTC. Based on the CDR3 plus reference TRBV7-3 and TRBJ1-2, the full variable domain is GAGVSQTPSNKVTEKGKYVELRCDPISGHTALYWYRQSLGQGPEFLIYFQGTGAADDSGLPNDRFFAVRPEGSVSTLKIQRTERGDSAVYLCARRQGTNYGYTFGSGTRLTVV.

This CDR3 reads CASSPRDSYGYTF. The CDR3 nucleotides are TGCGCCAGCAGCCCCCGGGACAGCTATGGCTACACCTTC. The rearrangement joins TRBV4-1 to TRBJ1-2, with 7 bases aligning to TRBD1. Trimming took 4 bases from V and 4 from J; bases not matched to a gene: 3. Germline V lookup: CDR1 MGHRA, CDR2 YSYEKL. This CDR3 contains 13 residues.

The chain combines TRBV28 with TRBJ1-1; 8 positions match TRBD1. Germline V gene lookup returns CDR1 MDHEN and CDR2 SYDVKM. The CDR3 extends over 13 amino acids. J gave up 5 bases and V 4 bases, and 3 bases lay outside the gene matches. The chain's CDR3 is CASSYTGGTEAFF. Written as DNA, the CDR3 is TGTGCCAGCAGTTACACAGGGGGTACTGAAGCTTTCTTT.

The V call is TRBV7-2, the J call TRBJ2-3; D perhaps matches TRBD1 (6 bases). V lost 4 bases, J lost 1 base, and 15 bases lay in between. Germline values: CDR1 SGHTA, CDR2 FQGNSA. This CDR3 comprises 16 residues. The CDR3 DNA is TGTGCCAGCAGCTCCAGGGGTAGCCTACGCACAGATACGCAGTATTTT. Its translation: CASSSRGSLRTDTQYF.

The chain uses TRBV19 and TRBJ2-5; possibly TRBD2 for D (6 bases). V gave up 1 base and J gave up 7 bases, with 13 bases separating them. Germline CDR1 LNHDA, CDR2 SQIVND (reference sequence). CDR3 length equals 14 residues. This CDR3 is CASSIATSLTTQYF. As DNA, the CDR3 is TGTGCCAGTAGTATAGCCACTAGCTTAACGACCCAGTACTTC.

A single count supports this clone. The chain combines TRBV9 with TRBJ1-2; D is possibly TRBD1 (6 bases). Trimming took 0 bases from V and 4 from J, leaving 10 bases between them. The CDR3 runs 14 residues. In germline, CDR1 is SGDLS, CDR2 YYNGEE. The CDR3 nucleotides read TGTGCCAGCAGCGTAGGACTGGACAGCTATGGCTACACCTTC. It specifies CASSVGLDSYGYTF.